This T cell receptor (beta chain) was sequenced for a study of cytomegalovirus exposure and HLA in healthy donors. Donors were nominally healthy when sampled, though unrecorded immune exposures were likely. The CDR3 is 15 residues long. Losses at the gene ends were 5 bases for V and 4 bases for J; bases not matched to a gene: 7. Germline V lookup: CDR1 SSHAT, CDR2 FNYEAQ (reference sequence). Use of 60 Vbeta and 13 Jbeta primers characterized the PCR. Assay used: immunoSEQ multiplex PCR; TCRdb lists only in-frame clones, some missing. The repertoire holds more than 80,000 clones, with over 60% as singletons. The sample holds a few counts of this clone.

The material sequenced was PBMCs. The source of this sequence is a woman aged 50 to 65 in good health and CMV-seropositive. The chain combines TRBV7-7 with TRBJ2-2, with 7 bases lining up with TRBD2. The CDR3 region has the DNA TGTGCCAGCAGCCCCCACGGGGGGAGCACCGGGGAGCTGTTTTTT. Translating gives CASSPHGGSTGELFF.